This T cell receptor (beta chain) was obtained from a study of blood T cell repertoires in COVID-19. Study details: Collection of acute and convalescent COVID-19 samples took place in the United States, Italy and Spain. PBMCs, B-cell-depleted T cells, or T cells provided the cDNA or gDNA that made up the material.

Germline CDR1 reads MNHEY; CDR2 reads SVGAGI. V was pared by 2 bases and J by 9 bases, with 9 bases of the junction left unmatched. The CDR3 is 15 residues long. Data came from immunoSEQ multiplex PCR; TCRdb stores just in-frame clones and leaves some out. Here the sample spans some 160,000 clones, roughly 91% being singletons. This clonotype was obtained from a man in his fifties or sixties who had recovered from COVID-19. The chain employs TRBV6-5 and TRBJ2-1, with 8 bases identical to TRBD1. The specimen was peripheral blood. The CDR3 DNA reads TGTGCCAGCAGTTACCAGGGGACAGGTATAGGTGAGCAGTTCTTC. Translating gives CASSYQGTGIGEQFF.